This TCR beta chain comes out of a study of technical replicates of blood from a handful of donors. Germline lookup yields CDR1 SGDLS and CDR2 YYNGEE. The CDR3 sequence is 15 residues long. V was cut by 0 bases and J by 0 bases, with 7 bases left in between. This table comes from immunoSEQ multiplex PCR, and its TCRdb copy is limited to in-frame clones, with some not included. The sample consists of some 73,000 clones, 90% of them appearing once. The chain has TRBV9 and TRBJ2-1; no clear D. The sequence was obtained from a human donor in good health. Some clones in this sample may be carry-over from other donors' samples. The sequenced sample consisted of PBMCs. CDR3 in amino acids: CASSVAPPSYNEQFF. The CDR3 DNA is TGTGCCAGCAGCGTAGCCCCTCCCTCCTACAATGAGCAGTTCTTC.